This TCR beta chain was retrieved from a study of blood T cell repertoires in COVID-19. As for the study in general: COVID-19 samples, acute and convalescent, were from the United States, Italy and Spain.

Participants spanned ages roughly 18 to 90 years and resided in 20 to 30 US areas. Allocation to cohorts depended on clinical history reported by the participants. This CDR3 region has 12 residues. V gave up 6 bases and J gave up 9 bases, with 14 bases separating them. Germline loops: CDR1 KGHSH, CDR2 LQKENI. In the authors' workflow: Reference gene primer amplification gave estimated nucleated cell counts. Data came from immunoSEQ multiplex PCR; TCRdb stores just in-frame clones and leaves some out. From that table come the V and J calls and clone size; the DNA was used to work out D and trimming. The data hold fewer than 250,000 clones, with approximately 88% observed a single time.

The sample was PBMCs or T cells enriched from blood (not recorded which). The chain links TRBV18 to TRBJ1-1; D remains ambiguous. This TCR was recovered from a woman between 25 and 40 years old with acute COVID-19. CDR3 residues: CASSAAGSKAFF. The CDR3 DNA is TGTGCCAGCTCGGCGGCGGGGAGTAAAGCTTTCTTT.